A single sample gave rise to the 10 T cell receptor beta chains below, sequenced in a study of OX40 agonist ivuxolimab in advanced cancers. Library preparation used the immunoSEQ multiplex PCR assay. TCRdb provides this immuneACCESS table in a form limited to in-frame rearrangements. Some clones are lacking; in checked studies, under half of them reflect an unresolved V gene, and why the rest are absent is not known. This sample comprises tens of thousands of clones, roughly 82% of them detected only once. The ten largest clones capture about 22% of the sample. Here the sequenced sample was CD4+ or CD8+ T cells sorted from blood, taken in a trial of the OX40 agonist ivuxolimab. All receptors derive from an adult with an advanced solid tumor such as melanoma, head and neck, liver or kidney cancer.

The count of this clone is one. The chain uses TRBV5-6 and TRBJ2-7, with TRBD1 matching over 8 bases. The CDR3 sequence is 14 residues long. Germline values: CDR1 SGHDT, CDR2 YYEEEE. V trimming: 4 bases; J trimming: 2 bases; junction bases outside the gene matches: 5. This CDR3 reads CASSPRDRTYEQYF. CDR3 DNA sequence: TGTGCCAGCAGCCCAAGGGACAGGACCTACGAGCAGTACTTC.

About this clone: At the DNA level, this CDR3 is encoded by other sequences in the same sample as well. V gene TRBV7-2 combines with J gene TRBJ2-7; D is possibly TRBD1 (6 bases). V shed 1 base and J shed 1 base, with 8 bases lying between them. The CDR3 runs 14 residues. Germline V gene sequence: CDR1 SGHTA, CDR2 FQGNSA. The CDR3 sequence: CASSLGRGSYEQYF. The CDR3 nucleotides read TGTGCCAGCAGCTTAGGCAGGGGTTCCTACGAGCAGTACTTC. The complete variable domain, with remaining parts taken from reference TRBV7-2 and TRBJ2-7, reads GAGVSQSPSNKVTEKGKDVELRCDPISGHTALYWYRQSLGQGLEFLIYFQGNSAPDKSGLPSDRFSAERTGGSVSTLTIQRTQQEDSAVYLCASSLGRGSYEQYFGPGTRLTVT.

The chain couples TRBV10-2 to TRBJ2-6; D possibly corresponds to TRBD1 (6 bases). CDR3 length: 15 residues. V gave up 4 bases and J gave up 0 bases, with 7 bases separating them. Germline values: CDR1 WSHSY, CDR2 SAAADI. The CDR3 is CASSGGHSGANVLTF. As DNA, the CDR3 is TGCGCCAGCAGTGGGGGACACTCTGGGGCCAACGTCCTGACTTTC.

About this clone: This likely traces to a read error, being one base from a far larger clone. The chain combines TRBV4-2 with TRBJ2-7; D is undetermined. The CDR3 has 15 amino acids. Germline-derived CDR1 and CDR2 are LGHNA and YNFKEQ. The V end lost 1 base, the J end lost 0 bases, and 10 bases lay between the germline ends. CDR3 in amino acids: CASSQAIGSSYEQYF. CDR3 in DNA: TGTGCCAGCAGCCAAGCTATTGGTAGCTCCTACGAGCAGTACTTC.

The chain uses TRBV28 and TRBJ2-1; TRBD1 might be the D (6 bases). Germline values: CDR1 MDHEN, CDR2 SYDVKM. This CDR3 is built from 13 residues. Trimming pared 2 bases from V and 8 bases from J, leaving 10 bases between. The CDR3 bases are TGTGCCAGCAGTTTAGAACAGGGCTATGAGCAGTTCTTC. Translation: CASSLEQGYEQFF.

The chain has TRBV7-9 and TRBJ1-4; TRBD1 aligns across 8 bases. The CDR3 has 14 residues. The V gene's germline CDR1 is SEHNR and CDR2 FQNEAQ (reference sequence). V lost 2 bases and J lost 6; bases outside the gene matches: 2. The CDR3 bases are TGTGCCAGCAGCTTACAGGGGGCCGATGAAAAACTGTTTTTT. Its translation: CASSLQGADEKLFF.

The chain is built from TRBV7-9 and TRBJ1-6; D unresolved. The CDR3 length is 13 residues. Germline V gives CDR1 SEHNR, CDR2 FQNEAQ (reference sequence). Trimming took off 2 bases at V and 6 bases at J, with 5 bases between the two ends. The CDR3 protein is CASSLSVNSPLHF. For the CDR3, the DNA is TGTGCCAGCAGCTTATCCGTTAATTCACCCCTCCACTTT. Looking up the rest from reference TRBV7-9 and TRBJ1-6 gives the full variable domain: DTGVSQNPRHKITKRGQNVTFRCDPISEHNRLYWYRQTLGQGPEFLTYFQNEAQLEKSRLLSDRFSAERPKGSFSTLEIQRTEQGDSAMYLCASSLSVNSPLHFGNGTRLTVT.

This clone was counted between two and nine times. V gene TRBV5-4 combines with J gene TRBJ2-1; tentative D call: TRBD2 (6 bases). The germline V gene has CDR1 SGHNT and CDR2 YYREEE (reference sequence). Trimming removed 3 bases at V and 12 bases at J, with 16 bases between. The CDR3 has 13 residues. CDR3 residues: CASSSTGVIGQFF. In DNA, the CDR3 is TGTGCCAGCAGCTCAACGGGAGTCATCGGGCAGTTCTTC.

This clone has more than one count but fewer than ten. CDR3 sequence reads: CASSEREEITEAFF. CDR3 bases: TGTGCCAGCAGTGAAAGGGAGGAAATCACTGAAGCTTTCTTT. This chain links TRBV6-1 with TRBJ1-1; D not certain. V was pared by 2 bases and J by 4 bases, with 11 bases between. The CDR3 is made up of 14 amino acids. Looked up from germline, CDR1 is MNHNS and CDR2 is SASEGT.

This clone was detected only a few times. The CDR3 loop is CASSFSGFDYGYTF. The CDR3 DNA is TGTGCCAGCAGTTTCTCGGGTTTCGACTATGGCTACACCTTC. This sequence joins TRBV28 and TRBJ1-2; D unresolved. CDR1 and CDR2 (germline): MDHEN, SYDVKM. V lost 3 bases to trimming and J lost 3 bases, with 11 bases between them. This CDR3 region has 14 residues.